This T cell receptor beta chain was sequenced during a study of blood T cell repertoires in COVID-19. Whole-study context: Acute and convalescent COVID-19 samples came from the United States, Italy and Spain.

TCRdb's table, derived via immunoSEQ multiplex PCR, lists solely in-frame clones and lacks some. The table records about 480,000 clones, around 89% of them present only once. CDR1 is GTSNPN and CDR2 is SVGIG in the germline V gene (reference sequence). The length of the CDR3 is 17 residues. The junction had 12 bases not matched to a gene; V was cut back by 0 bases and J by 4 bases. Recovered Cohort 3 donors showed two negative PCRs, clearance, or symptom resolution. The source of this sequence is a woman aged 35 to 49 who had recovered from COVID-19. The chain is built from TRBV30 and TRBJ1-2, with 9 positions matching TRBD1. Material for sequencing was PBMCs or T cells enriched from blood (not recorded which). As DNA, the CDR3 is TGTGCCTGGAGTGTGGGGACAGGGCCGTCCCTCACCTATGGCTACACCTTC. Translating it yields CAWSVGTGPSLTYGYTF.